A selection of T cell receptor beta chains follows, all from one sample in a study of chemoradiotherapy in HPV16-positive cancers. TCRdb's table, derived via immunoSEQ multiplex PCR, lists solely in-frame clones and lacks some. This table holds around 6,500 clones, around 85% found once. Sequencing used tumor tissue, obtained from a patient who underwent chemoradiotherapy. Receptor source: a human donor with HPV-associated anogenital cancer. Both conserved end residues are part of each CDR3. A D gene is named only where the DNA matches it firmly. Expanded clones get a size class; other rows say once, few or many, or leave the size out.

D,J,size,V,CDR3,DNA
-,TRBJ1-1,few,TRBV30,CAWRQTNTEAFF,TGTGCCTGGAGACAGACGAACACTGAAGCTTTCTTT
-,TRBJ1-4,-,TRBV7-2,CASSAGHTGMTNEKLFF,TGTGCCAGCAGCGCCGGCCATACAGGGATGACTAATGAAAAACTGTTTTTT
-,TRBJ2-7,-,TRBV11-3,CASSFREGYEQYF,TGTGCCAGCAGCTTCCGGGAAGGGTACGAGCAGTACTTC
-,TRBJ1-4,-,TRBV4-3,CASSQDLGGAGEKLFF,TGCGCCAGCAGCCAAGATCTGGGGGGGGCCGGAGAAAAACTGTTTTTT
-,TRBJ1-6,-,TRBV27,CASSPRGPGVDNSPLHF,TGTGCCAGCAGTCCGAGGGGTCCAGGGGTGGATAATTCACCCCTCCACTTT
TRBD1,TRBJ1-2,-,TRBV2,CASSGTGTSGYTF,TGTGCCAGCAGTGGGACAGGGACATCGGGCTACACCTTC
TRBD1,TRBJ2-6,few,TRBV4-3,CASSQAGTASGANVLTF,TGCGCCAGCAGCCAGGCCGGGACAGCCTCTGGGGCCAACGTCCTGACTTTC
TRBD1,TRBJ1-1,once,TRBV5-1,CASSMGQGNTEAFF,TGCGCCAGCAGCATGGGACAGGGGAACACTGAAGCTTTCTTT
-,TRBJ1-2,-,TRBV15,CATGLRGRYGYTF,TGTGCCACCGGACTTAGGGGCCGCTATGGCTACACCTTC
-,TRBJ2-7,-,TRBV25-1,CASSEGGAEHYEQYF,TGTGCCAGCAGTGAAGGTGGGGCGGAGCACTACGAGCAGTACTTC
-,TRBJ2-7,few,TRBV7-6,CASSPPSGTEQYF,TGTGCCAGCAGCCCCCCGTCGGGTACCGAGCAGTACTTC
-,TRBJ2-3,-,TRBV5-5,CASSWGDPPGTDTQYF,TGTGCCAGCAGCTGGGGGGATCCTCCTGGCACAGATACGCAGTATTTT
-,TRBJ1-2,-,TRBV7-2,CASSSLTDGYTF,TGTGCCAGCAGCTCCTTGACCGATGGCTACACCTTC
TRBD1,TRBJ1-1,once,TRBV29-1,CSVAGQGNTEAFF,TGCAGCGTCGCGGGACAGGGAAACACTGAAGCTTTCTTT
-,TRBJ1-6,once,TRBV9,CASSESGIVNSPLHF,TGTGCCAGCAGCGAGTCCGGGATCGTTAATTCACCCCTCCACTTT
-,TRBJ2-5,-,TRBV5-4,CASSLAAGFSSGETQYF,TGTGCCAGCAGCTTGGCCGCCGGATTCAGTTCGGGAGAGACCCAGTACTTC
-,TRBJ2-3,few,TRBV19,CASSESRSTDTQYF,TGTGCCAGTAGTGAAAGCCGTAGCACAGATACGCAGTATTTT
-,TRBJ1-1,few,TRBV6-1,CASSLSRGDTEAFF,TGTGCCAGCAGTTTATCCAGGGGAGACACTGAAGCTTTCTTT
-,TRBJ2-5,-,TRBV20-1,CSAHQGETQYF,TGCAGTGCTCACCAGGGGGAGACCCAGTACTTC
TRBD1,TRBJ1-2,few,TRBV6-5,CASSQIGNRGNTF,TGTGCCAGCAGTCAGATTGGAAACAGGGGTAACACCTTC
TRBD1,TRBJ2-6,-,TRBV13,CASSTGTGVSGANVLTF,TGTGCCAGCAGCACCGGGACAGGAGTCTCTGGGGCCAACGTCCTGACTTTC
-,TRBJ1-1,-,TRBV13,CASSLDRNTEAFF,TGTGCCAGCAGCTTAGACAGGAACACTGAAGCTTTCTTT
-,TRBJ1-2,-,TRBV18,CASSPSEKGSYGYTF,TGTGCCAGCTCACCATCGGAAAAGGGGAGCTATGGCTACACCTTC
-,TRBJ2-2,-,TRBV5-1,CASSPNPNQGNPAGELFF,TGCGCCAGCAGCCCCAACCCGAACCAGGGGAACCCGGCCGGGGAGCTGTTTTTT
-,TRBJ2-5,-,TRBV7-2,CASSPGSWETQYF,TGTGCCAGCAGCCCGGGGTCTTGGGAGACCCAGTACTTC
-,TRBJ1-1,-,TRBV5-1,CASSPSSDGTEAFF,TGCGCCAGCAGCCCGAGTTCCGATGGCACTGAAGCTTTCTTT
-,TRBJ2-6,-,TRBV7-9,CASSLVSGANVLTF,TGTGCCAGCAGCTTGGTCTCTGGGGCCAACGTCCTGACTTTC
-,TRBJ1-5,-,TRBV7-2,CASSVYRADQPQHF,TGTGCCAGCAGCGTTTACAGGGCCGATCAGCCCCAGCATTTT
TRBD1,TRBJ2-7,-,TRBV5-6,CASSPIPGQTSYEQYF,TGTGCCAGCAGCCCAATCCCGGGACAGACATCCTACGAGCAGTACTTC
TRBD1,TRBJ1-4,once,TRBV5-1,CASSLRQGDFEKLFF,TGCGCCAGCAGCTTAAGACAGGGGGACTTTGAAAAACTGTTTTTT
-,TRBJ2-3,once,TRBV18,CASSPPTSLDETDTQYF,TGTGCCAGCTCACCCCCGACTTCGTTGGACGAGACAGATACGCAGTATTTT
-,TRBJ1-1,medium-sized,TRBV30,CAWSVLGMAEAFF,TGTGCCTGGAGTGTCCTCGGCATGGCTGAAGCTTTCTTT
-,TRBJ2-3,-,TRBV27,CASSGGKGFSSTDTQYF,TGTGCCAGCAGCGGTGGAAAGGGGTTTTCTAGCACAGATACGCAGTATTTT
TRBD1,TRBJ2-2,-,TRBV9,CASSPRDRGRSGELFF,TGTGCCAGCAGCCCACGGGACAGGGGGCGCTCCGGGGAGCTGTTTTTT
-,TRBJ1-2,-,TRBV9,CASSVGSGGGETF,TGTGCCAGCAGCGTAGGGTCTGGGGGCGGCGAAACCTTC
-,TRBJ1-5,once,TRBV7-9,CASSPLRGSDQPQHF,TGTGCCAGCAGCCCCCTCCGGGGCTCGGATCAGCCCCAGCATTTT
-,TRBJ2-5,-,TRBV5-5,CASSAGQFLQETQYF,TGTGCCAGCAGTGCAGGGCAATTCCTCCAGGAGACCCAGTACTTC
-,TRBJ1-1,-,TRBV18,CASSPRGRGAEAFF,TGTGCCAGCTCACCACGGGGTCGAGGCGCTGAAGCTTTCTTT
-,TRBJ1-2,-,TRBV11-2,CASSWDYVGDGYTF,TGTGCCAGCAGCTGGGATTACGTGGGGGATGGCTACACCTTC
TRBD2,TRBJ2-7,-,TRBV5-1,CASSFGGGADDEQYF,TGCGCCAGCAGCTTCGGCGGGGGGGCCGACGACGAGCAGTACTTC
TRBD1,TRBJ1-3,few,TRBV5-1,CASSGQGTGNTIYF,TGCGCCAGCAGCGGACAGGGTACAGGAAACACCATATATTTT
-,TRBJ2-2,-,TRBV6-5,CASCPGRNTGELFF,TGTGCCAGCTGCCCGGGTAGAAACACTGGGGAGCTGTTTTTT
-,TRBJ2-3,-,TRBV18,CASSPRVPAGADTQYF,TGTGCCAGCTCACCACGGGTCCCTGCGGGTGCAGATACGCAGTATTTT
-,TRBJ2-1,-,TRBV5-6,CASSLSYLETYNEQFF,TGTGCCAGCAGCTTGTCATACTTGGAGACCTACAATGAGCAGTTCTTC
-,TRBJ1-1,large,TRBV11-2,CASSLDLTEAFF,TGTGCCAGCAGCTTAGATCTCACTGAAGCTTTCTTT
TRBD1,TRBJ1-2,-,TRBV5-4,CASGGQGSYGYTF,TGTGCCAGCGGAGGACAGGGGAGCTATGGCTACACCTTC
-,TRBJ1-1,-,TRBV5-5,CASSLWDTLNTEAFF,TGTGCCAGCAGCTTGTGGGACACACTGAACACTGAAGCTTTCTTT
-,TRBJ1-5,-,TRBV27,CASRALGAGLGNQPQHF,TGTGCCAGCAGGGCTCTTGGGGCAGGTTTGGGCAATCAGCCCCAGCATTTT
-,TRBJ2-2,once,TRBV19,CASSPRDNSNTGELFF,TGTGCCAGTAGTCCCCGGGACAATTCGAACACCGGGGAGCTGTTTTTT
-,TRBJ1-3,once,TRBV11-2,CASRRGAGNTIYF,TGTGCCAGCCGCCGGGGGGCTGGAAACACCATATATTTT
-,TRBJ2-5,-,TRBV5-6,CASSLYGEGRETQYF,TGTGCCAGCAGCTTGTATGGAGAGGGTAGAGAGACCCAGTACTTC
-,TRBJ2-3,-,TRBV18,CASSPRRADTQYF,TGTGCCAGCTCACCACGAAGGGCAGATACGCAGTATTTT
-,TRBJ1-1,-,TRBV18,CASSSGTHEQAEAFF,TGTGCCAGCTCATCCGGGACACATGAACAGGCTGAAGCTTTCTTT
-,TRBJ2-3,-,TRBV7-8,CASSRHLDTQYF,TGTGCCAGCAGTCGCCATCTCGATACGCAGTATTTT
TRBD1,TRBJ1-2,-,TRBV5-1,CASSEPGQDYGYTF,TGCGCCAGCAGCGAACCGGGACAGGATTACGGCTACACCTTC
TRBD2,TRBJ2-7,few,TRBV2,CASRAPSGGASEQYF,TGTGCCAGCAGGGCCCCTAGCGGGGGGGCCAGCGAGCAGTACTTC
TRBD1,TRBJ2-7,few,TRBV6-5,CASSYGQGPEQYF,TGTGCCAGCAGTTACGGACAGGGGCCCGAGCAGTACTTC